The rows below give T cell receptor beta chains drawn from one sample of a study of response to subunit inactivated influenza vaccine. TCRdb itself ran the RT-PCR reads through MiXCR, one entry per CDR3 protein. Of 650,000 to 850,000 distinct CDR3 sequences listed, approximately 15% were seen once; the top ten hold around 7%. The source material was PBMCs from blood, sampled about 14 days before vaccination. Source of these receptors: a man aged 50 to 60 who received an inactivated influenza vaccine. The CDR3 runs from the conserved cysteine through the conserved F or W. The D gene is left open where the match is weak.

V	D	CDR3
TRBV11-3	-	CASSLGGERIQYF
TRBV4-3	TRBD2	CASSQDGAGGGDTQYF
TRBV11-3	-	CASSLGRGGDTQYF
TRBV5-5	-	CASSDRTAYGYTF
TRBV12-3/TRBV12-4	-	CASSAQGSNSPLHF
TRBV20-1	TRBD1	CSARDLGQGDEKLFF
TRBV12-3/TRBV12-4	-	CASSGGTVIQETQYF
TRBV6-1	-	CASRLGSVSYNSPLHF
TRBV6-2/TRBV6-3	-	CASSYPPMEQYF
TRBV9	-	CASSGTPTDTQYF
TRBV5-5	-	CASSLAQGSPEAFF
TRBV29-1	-	CSVQAIRGSEQFF
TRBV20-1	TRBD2	CSAARLAGVSYEQYF
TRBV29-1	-	CSVRGMSNTGELFF
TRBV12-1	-	CASSSKGGCATGELFF
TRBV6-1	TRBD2	CASREGLTNTGELFF
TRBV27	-	CASSLKGSYNSPLHF
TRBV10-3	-	CAISESGGREQYF
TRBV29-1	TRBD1	CSVRQGSMNTEAFF
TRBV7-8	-	CAASGRSTGELFF
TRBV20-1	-	CSARDRRIYGYTF
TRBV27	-	CASSHNRALVTGELFF
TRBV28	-	CASSPISRDYGYTF
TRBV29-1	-	CSVREGGRLGYTF
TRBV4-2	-	CASSQDGTRDSKTF
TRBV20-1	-	CSARDLLRQKNIQYF
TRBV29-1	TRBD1	CSVKTGANSPLHF
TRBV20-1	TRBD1	CSAGTGDGQPQHF
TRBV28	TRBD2	CASSSRTSGRPPIYNEQFF
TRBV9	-	CASSLAGGHTEAFF
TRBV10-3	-	CAISDLGRQETQYF
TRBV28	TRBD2	CASSFGLAGGLDTQYF
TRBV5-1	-	CASSLGRRRTDTQYF
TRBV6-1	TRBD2	CASSKTTSGRSEQYF
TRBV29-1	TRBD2	CSVALAGVGDTQYF
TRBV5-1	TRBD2	CASSLDLAGGGSSTDTQYF
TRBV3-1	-	CASSQLTQNTEAFF
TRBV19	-	CASSIQQGDGSPLHF
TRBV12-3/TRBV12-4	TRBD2	CASTPGRANNEQFF
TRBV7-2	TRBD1	CASSQQGYRGNEQFF
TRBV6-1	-	CATRGQVPYEQYF
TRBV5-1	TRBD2	CASSLESSGSLAAEQFF
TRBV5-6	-	CASSLLGRAYEQYF
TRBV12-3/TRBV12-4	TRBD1	CASSPANRGSHYGYTF
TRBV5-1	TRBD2	CASTSGRVQETQYF
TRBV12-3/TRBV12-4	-	CASSLYRTGYTF
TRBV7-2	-	CASSLWPGSPNEQFF
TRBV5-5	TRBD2	CASSLRLAVYQETQYF
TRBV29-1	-	CSVEGFGGLRNIQYF
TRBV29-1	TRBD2	CSVEVSGGGETQYF
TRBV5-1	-	CASSLGIRAVNTGELFF
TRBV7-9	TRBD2	CASSLASGVPTDTQYF
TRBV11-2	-	CASSLERTSGYEQYF
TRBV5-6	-	CASSSDQQTQYF
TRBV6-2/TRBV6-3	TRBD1	CASSKAGQGAKNIQYF